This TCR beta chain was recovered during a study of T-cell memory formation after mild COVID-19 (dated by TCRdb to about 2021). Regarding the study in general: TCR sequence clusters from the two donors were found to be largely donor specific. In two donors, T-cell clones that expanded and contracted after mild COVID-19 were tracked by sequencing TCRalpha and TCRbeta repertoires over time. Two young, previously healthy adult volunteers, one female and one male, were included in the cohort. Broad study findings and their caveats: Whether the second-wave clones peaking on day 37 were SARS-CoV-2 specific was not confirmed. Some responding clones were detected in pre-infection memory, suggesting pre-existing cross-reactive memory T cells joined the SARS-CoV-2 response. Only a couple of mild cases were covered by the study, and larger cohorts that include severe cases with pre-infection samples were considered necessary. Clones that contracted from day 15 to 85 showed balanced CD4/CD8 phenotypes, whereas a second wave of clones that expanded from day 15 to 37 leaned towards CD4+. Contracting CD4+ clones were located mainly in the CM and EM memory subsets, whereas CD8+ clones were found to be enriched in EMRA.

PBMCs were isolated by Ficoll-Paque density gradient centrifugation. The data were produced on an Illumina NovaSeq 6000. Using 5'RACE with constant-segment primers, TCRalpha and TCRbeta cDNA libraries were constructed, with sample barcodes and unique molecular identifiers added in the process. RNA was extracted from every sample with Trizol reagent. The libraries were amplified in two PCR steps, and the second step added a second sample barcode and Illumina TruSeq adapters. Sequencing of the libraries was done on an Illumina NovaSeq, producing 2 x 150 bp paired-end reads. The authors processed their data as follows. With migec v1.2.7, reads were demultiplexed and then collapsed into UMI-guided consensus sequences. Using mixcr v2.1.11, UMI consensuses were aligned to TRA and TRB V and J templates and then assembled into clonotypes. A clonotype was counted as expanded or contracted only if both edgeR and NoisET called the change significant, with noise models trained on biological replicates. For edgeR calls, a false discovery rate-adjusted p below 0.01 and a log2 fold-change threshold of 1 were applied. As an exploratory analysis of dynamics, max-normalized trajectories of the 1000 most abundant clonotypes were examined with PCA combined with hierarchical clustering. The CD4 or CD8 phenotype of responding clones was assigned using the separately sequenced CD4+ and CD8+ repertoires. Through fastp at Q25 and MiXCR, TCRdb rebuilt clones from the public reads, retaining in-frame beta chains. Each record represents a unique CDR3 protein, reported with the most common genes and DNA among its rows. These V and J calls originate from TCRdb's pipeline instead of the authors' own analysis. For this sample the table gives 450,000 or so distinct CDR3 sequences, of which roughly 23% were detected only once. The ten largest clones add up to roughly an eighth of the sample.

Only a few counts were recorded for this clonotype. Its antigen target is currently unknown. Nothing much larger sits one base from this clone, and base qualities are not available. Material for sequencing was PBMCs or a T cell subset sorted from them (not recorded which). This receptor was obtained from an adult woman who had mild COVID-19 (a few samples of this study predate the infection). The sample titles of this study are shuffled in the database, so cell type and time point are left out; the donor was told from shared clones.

CDR3 loop: CASSSGWDNLNTEAFF. In nucleotide form, the sequence is TGTGCCAGCAGTTCTGGATGGGACAACCTGAACACTGAAGCTTTCTTT. Recombination connected TRBV27 to TRBJ1-1, with TRBD1 as a weak D call on 6 bases. CDR1 and CDR2 (MNHEY, SMNVEV) derive from the germline V gene (reference sequence). There are 16 amino acids in the CDR3, from cysteine to phenylalanine inclusive. The only DNA kept is the CDR3, 48 bases in frame from the first base. Trimming takes 4 bases from V and 0 bases from J, and the germline ends sit 15 bases apart.